Listed below are T cell receptor beta chains from one sample, sequenced in a study of low-dose radiotherapy and immunotherapy resistance in tumors. A single record per CDR3 protein comes from TCRdb applying MiXCR to the reads. The sample records 85,000 to 95,000 distinct CDR3 sequences, under 9.5% being singletons. The specimen comprised PBMCs, sampled before treatment. These receptors came from a male donor with prostate cancer. Each CDR3 is given with its conserved first and last residue. The order of the fields is CDR3 DNA, CDR3 protein, J gene, clone size, D gene, V gene. D genes are given only for firm matches. Not all rows give a size; the values are once, few, many and, for expanded clones, a class.

CDR3 DNA: TGTGCCAGCAGTTGGGGTGGGGGCGGCGGCTACACCTTC
CDR3 protein: CASSWGGGGGYTF
J gene: TRBJ1-2
clone size: many
D gene: NA
V gene: TRBV27

CDR3 DNA: TGTGCCAGCAGCCAAGATCCGGGACTCGGGACCGGGGAGCTGTTTTTT
CDR3 protein: CASSQDPGLGTGELFF
J gene: TRBJ2-2
clone size: many
D gene: NA
V gene: TRBV4-2

CDR3 DNA: TGTGCCAGCCACCTTGCGGGTGGGGGTTTGGAGACCCAGTACTTC
CDR3 protein: CASHLAGGGLETQYF
J gene: TRBJ2-5
clone size: many
D gene: NA
V gene: TRBV6-2/TRBV6-3

CDR3 DNA: TGTGCCAGCAGTGAACGCAGGGGGCCGGAGACCCAGTACTTC
CDR3 protein: CASSERRGPETQYF
J gene: TRBJ2-5
clone size: few
D gene: TRBD1
V gene: TRBV25-1

CDR3 DNA: TGCAGCGTCGAGACTGGCGGAAACTCCTACGAGCAGTACTTC
CDR3 protein: CSVETGGNSYEQYF
J gene: TRBJ2-7
clone size: many
D gene: NA
V gene: TRBV29-1

CDR3 DNA: TGCAGTGCTAGGGGACAGCCCGATCAGCCCCAGCATTTT
CDR3 protein: CSARGQPDQPQHF
J gene: TRBJ1-5
clone size: many
D gene: TRBD1
V gene: TRBV20-1

CDR3 DNA: TGCAGTGCTAGAGGGGGGACAATAAGTCAGCCCCAGCATTTT
CDR3 protein: CSARGGTISQPQHF
J gene: TRBJ1-5
clone size: many
D gene: NA
V gene: TRBV20-1

CDR3 DNA: TGCGCCAGCAGCTTGGGGCCCCCCGGAGTAGCCTACAATGAGCAGTTCTTC
CDR3 protein: CASSLGPPGVAYNEQFF
J gene: TRBJ2-1
clone size: many
D gene: NA
V gene: TRBV5-1

CDR3 DNA: TGTGCCAGCAGTACCGATAGGACTAGCGGGAGGACATACAATGAGCAGTTCTTC
CDR3 protein: CASSTDRTSGRTYNEQFF
J gene: TRBJ2-1
clone size: many
D gene: TRBD2
V gene: TRBV11-2

CDR3 DNA: TGCAGCGCTGGGGAGTTTGACTATGGCTACACCTTC
CDR3 protein: CSAGEFDYGYTF
J gene: TRBJ1-2
clone size: many
D gene: NA
V gene: TRBV29-1

CDR3 DNA: TGTGCCAGCCTTTACAACTCTGGAAACACCATATATTTT
CDR3 protein: CASLYNSGNTIYF
J gene: TRBJ1-3
clone size: many
D gene: NA
V gene: TRBV28

CDR3 DNA: TGCGCCAGCAGCCCCGCGACGGGAACGAGGCAAGAGACCCAGTACTTC
CDR3 protein: CASSPATGTRQETQYF
J gene: TRBJ2-5
clone size: many
D gene: NA
V gene: TRBV4-1

CDR3 DNA: TGTGCCAGCACCCTAGGGACTAGCGGGAGCGCAGATACGCAGTATTTT
CDR3 protein: CASTLGTSGSADTQYF
J gene: TRBJ2-3
clone size: NA
D gene: TRBD2
V gene: TRBV5-3

CDR3 DNA: TGTGCCAGCAGCGTGGGCTCGTCAGGAGAGACCCAGTACTTC
CDR3 protein: CASSVGSSGETQYF
J gene: TRBJ2-5
clone size: NA
D gene: NA
V gene: TRBV9

CDR3 DNA: TGTGCCAGCAGTAAACTAAGGGCTGAGCAGTTCTTC
CDR3 protein: CASSKLRAEQFF
J gene: TRBJ2-1
clone size: NA
D gene: NA
V gene: TRBV6-2/TRBV6-3

CDR3 DNA: TGTGCCAGCAGCATGATTGAGGGGGCGCGTGAGCAGTACTTC
CDR3 protein: CASSMIEGAREQYF
J gene: TRBJ2-7
clone size: many
D gene: TRBD1
V gene: TRBV7-2

CDR3 DNA: TGTGCCAGCAGTTTAGTCCAAACCTACGAGCAGTACTTC
CDR3 protein: CASSLVQTYEQYF
J gene: TRBJ2-7
clone size: many
D gene: NA
V gene: TRBV28

CDR3 DNA: TGTGCCATCAGTGTCGTTGAAGGGACCGAGCAGTACTTC
CDR3 protein: CAISVVEGTEQYF
J gene: TRBJ2-7
clone size: many
D gene: NA
V gene: TRBV10-3

CDR3 DNA: TGTGCCAGCAGTTACCGAGGACAGAAGGTCGAGCAGTACTTC
CDR3 protein: CASSYRGQKVEQYF
J gene: TRBJ2-7
clone size: NA
D gene: NA
V gene: TRBV28

CDR3 DNA: TGTGCCAGCAGTCAAGAAAGGGCATACCACGAGCAGTACTTC
CDR3 protein: CASSQERAYHEQYF
J gene: TRBJ2-7
clone size: many
D gene: NA
V gene: TRBV28

CDR3 DNA: TGTGCCAGCAGCTTAGCCCGACTAGCAGGGTACAATGAGCAGTTCTTC
CDR3 protein: CASSLARLAGYNEQFF
J gene: TRBJ2-1
clone size: many
D gene: TRBD2
V gene: TRBV7-2

CDR3 DNA: TGTGCCAGCAGCCAAGATTGGGGTCCGGGTAACTATGGCTACACCTTC
CDR3 protein: CASSQDWGPGNYGYTF
J gene: TRBJ1-2
clone size: many
D gene: NA
V gene: TRBV4-2

CDR3 DNA: TGTGCCATCAGTGAGCAAGGGACGAGTAGCACAGATACGCAGTATTTT
CDR3 protein: CAISEQGTSSTDTQYF
J gene: TRBJ2-3
clone size: many
D gene: NA
V gene: TRBV10-3

CDR3 DNA: TGTGCCAGCAGTTTTAGCGGACTAGCGGGAGGGCTGCCCGGGGAGCTGTTTTTT
CDR3 protein: CASSFSGLAGGLPGELFF
J gene: TRBJ2-2
clone size: NA
D gene: TRBD2
V gene: TRBV28

CDR3 DNA: TGTGCCAGCTCACCCCCCCAGGGGCCGAACACCGGGGAGCTGTTTTTT
CDR3 protein: CASSPPQGPNTGELFF
J gene: TRBJ2-2
clone size: many
D gene: NA
V gene: TRBV18

CDR3 DNA: TGTGCCAGCAGTTCGAACAGGGTGTCGAACACCGGGGAGCTGTTTTTT
CDR3 protein: CASSSNRVSNTGELFF
J gene: TRBJ2-2
clone size: many
D gene: NA
V gene: TRBV6-6

CDR3 DNA: TGTCCCAGCAGTCCCCGGGGGGCCCACGGAGGCACTGAAGCTTTCTTT
CDR3 protein: CPSSPRGAHGGTEAFF
J gene: TRBJ1-1
clone size: NA
D gene: NA
V gene: TRBV6-8

CDR3 DNA: TGTGCCAGCAGTTTTACGGATCAGCCCCAGCATTTT
CDR3 protein: CASSFTDQPQHF
J gene: TRBJ1-5
clone size: many
D gene: NA
V gene: TRBV28

CDR3 DNA: TGCAGCGCCACCCGGGACTCCTTCTACGAGCAGTACTTC
CDR3 protein: CSATRDSFYEQYF
J gene: TRBJ2-7
clone size: NA
D gene: NA
V gene: TRBV29-1

CDR3 DNA: TGTGCCTGGAGCGACTCTAGACCTGAGCAGTACTTC
CDR3 protein: CAWSDSRPEQYF
J gene: TRBJ2-7
clone size: many
D gene: NA
V gene: TRBV30

CDR3 DNA: TGTGCCAGCAGCCAGGCAGGTCTGTCTGCGGAGACCCAGTACTTC
CDR3 protein: CASSQAGLSAETQYF
J gene: TRBJ2-5
clone size: many
D gene: NA
V gene: TRBV14

CDR3 DNA: TGTGCCAGCAGCCAAGAGACCGGGCCATACGAGCAGTACTTC
CDR3 protein: CASSQETGPYEQYF
J gene: TRBJ2-7
clone size: NA
D gene: NA
V gene: TRBV3-1

CDR3 DNA: TGCGCCAGCAGCTTGGGGCCTTTTGAGCAGTTCTTC
CDR3 protein: CASSLGPFEQFF
J gene: TRBJ2-1
clone size: NA
D gene: NA
V gene: TRBV5-1

CDR3 DNA: TGCAGCGTTGATGGCGTGGCAGATACGCAGTATTTT
CDR3 protein: CSVDGVADTQYF
J gene: TRBJ2-3
clone size: many
D gene: NA
V gene: TRBV29-1

CDR3 DNA: TGTGCCAGCAGCTCATCCCCCGGGACAATCAGCGGGGAGCTGTTTTTT
CDR3 protein: CASSSSPGTISGELFF
J gene: TRBJ2-2
clone size: many
D gene: NA
V gene: TRBV7-2

CDR3 DNA: TGTGCCAGCAGTAAGCAACAGGGCAATCAGCCCCAGCATTTT
CDR3 protein: CASSKQQGNQPQHF
J gene: TRBJ1-5
clone size: NA
D gene: NA
V gene: TRBV28

CDR3 DNA: TGCAGTGCTAGACTAGCGGGAGTGCGGGGGAATGAGCAGTTCTTC
CDR3 protein: CSARLAGVRGNEQFF
J gene: TRBJ2-1
clone size: many
D gene: TRBD2
V gene: TRBV20-1